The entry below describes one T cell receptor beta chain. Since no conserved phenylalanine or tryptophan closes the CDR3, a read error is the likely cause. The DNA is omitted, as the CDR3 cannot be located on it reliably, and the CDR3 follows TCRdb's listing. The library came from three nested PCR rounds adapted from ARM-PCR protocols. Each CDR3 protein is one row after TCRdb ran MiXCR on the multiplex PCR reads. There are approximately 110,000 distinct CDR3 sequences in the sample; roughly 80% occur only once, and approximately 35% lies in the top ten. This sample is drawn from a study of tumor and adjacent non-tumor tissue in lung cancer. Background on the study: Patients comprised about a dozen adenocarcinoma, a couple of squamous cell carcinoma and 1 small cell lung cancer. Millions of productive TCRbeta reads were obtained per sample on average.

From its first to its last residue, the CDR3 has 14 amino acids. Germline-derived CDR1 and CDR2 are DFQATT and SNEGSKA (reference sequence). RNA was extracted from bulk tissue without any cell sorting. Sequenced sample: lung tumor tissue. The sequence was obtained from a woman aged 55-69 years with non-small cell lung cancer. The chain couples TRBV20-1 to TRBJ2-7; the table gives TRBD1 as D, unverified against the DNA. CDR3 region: CSARDGARDYEQYS.